Shown below are 8 T cell receptor beta chains from a single sample sequenced in a study of blood T cell repertoires in COVID-19 (dated by TCRdb to about 2020). Libraries were constructed by the immunoSEQ multiplex PCR assay. Sourced from immuneACCESS, this table was stored by TCRdb with only in-frame sequences that have V and J called. A share of the clones is absent; for the studies checked, an unresolved V gene accounts for under half, and the remainder has no known explanation. The table for this sample lists around 200,000 clones; less than 85% of them were counted only once. Clones ranked in the top ten supply over 15% of the sample. Sequencing input: PBMCs or T cells enriched from blood (not recorded which). All receptors come from a middle-aged man who had recovered from COVID-19.

The genes are TRBV24-1 and TRBJ1-2, with TRBD1 as a possible D gene (6 bases). CDR3 length equals 12 residues. CDR1 and CDR2 (germline): KGHDR, SFDVKD. Trimming cost V 2 bases and J 8 bases, with 8 bases left between them. The chain's CDR3 is CATSDSGAGYTF. The CDR3 bases are TGTGCCACCAGTGATTCAGGGGCCGGCTACACCTTC.

J is TRBJ1-2 and V is TRBV4-2; D is uncertain. The length of the CDR3 is 13 residues. CDR1 and CDR2 from the germline V gene are LGHNA and YNFKEQ. Deletions cut 0 bases from V and 5 bases from J, with 7 bases between. The CDR3 sequence: CASSQDRQYGYTF. The CDR3 DNA is TGTGCCAGCAGCCAAGATCGTCAGTATGGCTACACCTTC.

This clone was seen only once. The chain links TRBV29-1 to TRBJ2-1; D ambiguous. The germline gives CDR1 SQVTM, CDR2 ANQGSEA. The germline V and J ends were trimmed by 5 bases and 6 bases, with 14 bases remaining between them. This CDR3 has 13 amino acids. Here the CDR3 DNA reads TGCAGCGTTCTCCCAGGCCCCGCCAATGAGCAGTTCTTC. The encoded protein is CSVLPGPANEQFF.

In its sample, this clone was seen once. The rearrangement uses TRBV24-1 and TRBJ2-5; D possibly corresponds to TRBD1 (7 bases). The CDR3 is made up of 16 amino acids. V was pared by 3 bases and J by 2 bases, with 15 bases between. From germline, CDR1 is KGHDR and CDR2 SFDVKD. The CDR3 region has the DNA TGTGCCACCAGTGATCGGAGGGACAGTCTTCAAGAGACCCAGTACTTC. Its protein product is CATSDRRDSLQETQYF.

A single count supports this clone. J is TRBJ2-7 and V is TRBV5-1, with 7 bases fitting TRBD1. The CDR3 consists of 15 residues. V gave up 1 base and J gave up 3 bases; unmatched junction bases: 7. CDR1 and CDR2 from the germline V gene are SGHRS and YFSETQ. This chain's CDR3 is CASSLQGTDLYEQYF. The CDR3 DNA reads TGCGCCAGCAGCTTGCAGGGGACAGATCTCTACGAGCAGTACTTC.

The genes are TRBV19 and TRBJ1-2; TRBD1 matches at 7 bases. V dropped 6 bases and J dropped 2; count of bases not matched to a gene: 15. This CDR3 is 17 amino acids long. Germline V gene lookup returns CDR1 LNHDA and CDR2 SQIVND (reference sequence). CDR3: CASRRSTGSISNYGYTF. For the CDR3, the DNA is TGTGCCAGTAGGAGATCGACAGGGAGTATTTCAAACTATGGCTACACCTTC. The full variable domain, completed using reference TRBV19 and TRBJ1-2, is DGGITQSPKYLFRKEGQNVTLSCEQNLNHDAMYWYRQDPGQGLRLIYYSQIVNDFQKGDIAEGYSVSREKKESFPLTVTSAQKNPTAFYLCASRRSTGSISNYGYTFGSGTRLTVV.

The V and J genes are TRBV19 and TRBJ1-2, with TRBD1 identical over 9 bases. CDR3 length: 17 amino acids. Losses at the gene ends were 7 bases for V and 1 base for J; bases not matched to a gene: 13. Germline CDR1 and CDR2: LNHDA and SQIVND (reference sequence). CDR3: CASTNPRGTGSNYGYTF. The CDR3 DNA sequence: TGTGCCAGTACCAACCCTAGGGGGACAGGGAGTAACTATGGCTACACCTTC.

V usage is TRBV18 and J usage is TRBJ2-7; 7 bases match TRBD1. CDR1 and CDR2 (germline): KGHSH, LQKENI. This CDR3 comprises 13 residues. V gave up 5 bases and J gave up 2 bases; unmatched junction bases: 3. The CDR3 DNA follows: TGTGCCAGCTCAACAGGGGTGGCCTACGAGCAGTACTTC. Translation: CASSTGVAYEQYF.